These 14 T cell receptor beta chains came from one sample sequenced in a study of patients and donors after allogeneic stem cell transplantation. TCRdb reanalysed the RT-PCR reads using MiXCR and keeps one entry per CDR3 protein. This sample has about 30,000 distinct CDR3 sequences; 6.5% to 10% occur once, and the top ten carry nearly 50%. Sequencing was carried out using blood, either unsorted or a sorted T cell fraction (not recorded which). Receptors were obtained from a human donor who was either an allogeneic HSCT recipient or a stem cell or donor lymphocyte infusion donor (not recorded which). It is not recorded whose cells these are; they may come from a transplant donor.

This clonotype was seen at least ten times. The genes are TRBV10-3 and TRBJ2-3; possibly TRBD2 for D (5 bases). The V end lost 6 bases, the J end lost 2 bases, and 15 bases lay between the germline ends. This CDR3 is built from 15 residues. Germline V gene lookup returns CDR1 ENHRY and CDR2 SYGVKD. CDR3 in DNA: TGTGCCATCAGAGAGGGAATAGGTTTCACAGATACGCAGTATTTT. This translates into CAIREGIGFTDTQYF.

J is TRBJ2-1 and V is TRBV6-2 or TRBV6-3; 10 bases agree with TRBD2. The ends lost 6 bases at V and 9 bases at J; junction bases unmatched: 17. Germline CDR1 and CDR2: MNHEY and SVGEGT. The CDR3 sequence is 17 residues long. The CDR3 region has the DNA TGTGCCAGCAGCGGCCGAGGTAGCGGGGGGAGGTGGGGTGAGCAGTTCTTC. This gives the protein CASSGRGSGGRWGEQFF.

This clonotype was detected ten times or more. The chain carries TRBV6-1 and TRBJ1-1; the D is unclear. V lost 5 bases to trimming and J lost 3 bases, with 10 bases between them. CDR1 MNHNS and CDR2 SASEGT come from the germline V gene. This CDR3 spans 13 amino acids. The CDR3 region is CASSNTGYTEAFF. Here the CDR3 DNA reads TGTGCCAGCAGTAACACCGGGTACACTGAAGCTTTCTTT.

This clonotype was detected ten times or more. The rearrangement joins TRBV5-6 to TRBJ1-2; TRBD1 aligns across 9 bases. V was clipped by 4 bases and J by 8 bases; unmatched bases: 9. From germline, CDR1 is SGHDT and CDR2 YYEEEE. The CDR3 runs 14 residues. CDR3 sequence: CASSAGTGRGGYTF. CDR3 coding DNA: TGTGCCAGCAGCGCCGGGACAGGGCGAGGCGGCTACACCTTC.

The gene calls are TRBV19 and TRBJ2-3; the match to TRBD1 covers 12 bases. Germline-derived CDR1 and CDR2 are LNHDA and SQIVND (reference sequence). The CDR3 covers 18 residues. The junction had 10 bases not matched to a gene; V was cut back by 3 bases and J by 3 bases. This chain's CDR3 is CASSMGTGGFIWTDTQYF. For the CDR3, the DNA is TGTGCCAGTAGTATGGGGACAGGGGGCTTCATTTGGACAGATACGCAGTATTTT.

This clonotype has a count of ten or more. The V gene is TRBV7-8, the J gene TRBJ1-2; D not certain. The CDR3 sequence is 12 residues long. The germline V and J ends were trimmed by 5 bases and 4 bases, with 8 bases remaining between them. CDR1 is SGHVS and CDR2 is FQNEAQ in the germline V gene. CDR3: CASSPRTYGYTF. The CDR3 DNA follows: TGTGCCAGCAGCCCTCGGACCTATGGCTACACCTTC. The variable domain in full, with the rest retrieved from reference TRBV7-8 and TRBJ1-2, is GAGVSQSPRYKVAKRGQDVALRCDPISGHVSLFWYQQALGQGPEFLTYFQNEAQLDKSGLPSDRFFAERPEGSVSTLKIQRTQQEDSAVYLCASSPRTYGYTFGSGTRLTVV.

The sample holds many counts of this clonotype. The chain has TRBV5-1 and TRBJ1-6; D is possibly TRBD1 (5 bases). The germline V and J ends were trimmed by 4 bases and 8 bases, with 13 bases remaining between them. Per germline, CDR1 SGHRS and CDR2 YFSETQ. This CDR3 has 14 residues. The CDR3 region has the DNA TGCGCCAGCAGCCGGCTGGGGACGGATTCACCCCTCCACTTT. The encoded protein is CASSRLGTDSPLHF.

There are many counts of this clonotype. The genes are TRBV29-1 and TRBJ2-7; maybe TRBD2 (5 bases). From germline, CDR1 is SQVTM and CDR2 ANQGSEA. The CDR3 consists of 14 residues. The V end lost 6 bases, the J end lost 7 bases, and 22 bases lay between the germline ends. The CDR3 bases are TGCAGCGTCGAGGAAGTCATCCAATCGGGGGAGCAGTACTTC. Protein sequence: CSVEEVIQSGEQYF.

This clonotype occurred a few times. The gene calls are TRBV2 and TRBJ1-2; D is uncertain. This CDR3 has 13 residues. Trimming removed 5 bases at V and 1 base at J, with 8 bases between. Germline-derived CDR1 and CDR2 are SNHLY and FYNNEI. The CDR3 is CASSTGINYGYTF. DNA of the CDR3: TGTGCCAGCAGTACCGGGATTAACTATGGCTACACCTTC.

CDR3 sequence: CASSVAPGGASGYTF. The CDR3 DNA reads as TGTGCCAGCAGCGTAGCCCCAGGGGGCGCTAGTGGCTACACCTTC. V and J are TRBV9 and TRBJ1-2; 8 bases agree with TRBD1. Unmatched junction bases numbered 8, after V lost 0 bases and J lost 7 bases. Per the germline V gene, CDR1 is SGDLS and CDR2 is YYNGEE. CDR3 length equals 15 residues.

This clonotype was detected a few times. The chain recombines TRBV7-9 with TRBJ2-3; D uncertain. Per the germline V gene, CDR1 is SEHNR and CDR2 is FQNEAQ (reference sequence). V was shortened by 3 bases and J by 14 bases, with 15 bases between the two germline ends. This CDR3 is 12 amino acids long. The CDR3 here is CASSLFSGRRYF. In DNA, the CDR3 is TGTGCCAGCAGCTTGTTTAGTGGGCGAAGGTATTTT. Filled out from reference TRBV7-9 and TRBJ2-3, the complete variable domain reads DTGVSQNPRHKITKRGQNVTFRCDPISEHNRLYWYRQTLGQGPEFLTYFQNEAQLEKSRLLSDRFSAERPKGSFSTLEIQRTEQGDSAMYLCASSLFSGRRYFGPGTRLTVL.

This clonotype was counted ten times or more. The CDR3, as DNA: TGTGCCAGCAGTGTGGGTCTAGCGGGAGGGCCCTGGATACAAGAGACCCAGTACTTC. Translation: CASSVGLAGGPWIQETQYF. This rearrangement joins TRBV25-1 to TRBJ2-5, with 12 bases identical to TRBD2. V dropped 4 bases and J dropped 2; count of bases not matched to a gene: 14. The V gene's germline CDR1 is MGHDK and CDR2 SYGVNS. This CDR3 spans 19 amino acids.

This clonotype came up a few times. The chain is built from TRBV5-8 and TRBJ2-6; D is unclear. Germline values: CDR1 SGHTS, CDR2 YDEGEE. The CDR3 is made up of 15 amino acids. Trimming took off 1 base at V and 0 bases at J, with 5 bases between the two ends. The DNA for the CDR3 is TGTGCCAGCAGCTTGCAGAACTCTGGGGCCAACGTCCTGACTTTC. Translation: CASSLQNSGANVLTF.

This clonotype was found many times. The chain recombines TRBV7-8 with TRBJ2-7, with a possible D match to TRBD1 (7 bases). From germline, CDR1 is SGHVS and CDR2 FQNEAQ. V dropped 5 bases and J dropped 8 bases, with 19 bases sitting between them. This CDR3 has 14 amino acids. CDR3 protein: CASSLGQGGSKQYF. In DNA, the CDR3 is TGTGCCAGCAGCCTTGGCCAGGGGGGATCGAAGCAGTACTTC. Using reference TRBV7-8 and TRBJ2-7 for the parts outside the CDR3, the full variable domain is GAGVSQSPRYKVAKRGQDVALRCDPISGHVSLFWYQQALGQGPEFLTYFQNEAQLDKSGLPSDRFFAERPEGSVSTLKIQRTQQEDSAVYLCASSLGQGGSKQYFGPGTRLTVT.